These 20 T cell receptor beta chains came from one sample sequenced in a study of cytomegalovirus exposure and HLA in healthy donors (dated by TCRdb to about 2017). Receptor libraries were prepared by the immunoSEQ multiplex PCR assay. For the multiplex PCR, a mixture combining 60 forward primers for TCR Vbeta segments and 13 reverse primers for TCR Jbeta segments was used. TCRdb carries this immuneACCESS record with in-frame sequences only. Its versions omit some clonotypes, under half of them owing to an unresolved V gene in the studies checked, with the rest unexplained. The sample table lists approximately 180,000 clones, around 84% of them with a count of one. Clones ranked in the top ten supply about 1.7% of the sample. Material: PBMCs. These receptors were obtained from a woman between 18 and 29 years old in good health and CMV-seronegative.

The chain carries TRBV4-1 and TRBJ2-5; D may be TRBD1 (6 bases). This CDR3 comprises 14 residues. V was trimmed by 6 bases and J by 3 bases, leaving 14 bases between them. The germline V gene has CDR1 MGHRA and CDR2 YSYEKL. The CDR3 DNA follows: TGCGCCAGCAGACCCCGGGACACCGAAGAGACCCAGTACTTC. This translates into CASRPRDTEETQYF.

J is TRBJ2-2 and V is TRBV2, with D possibly TRBD1 on 6 matching bases. In germline, CDR1 is SNHLY, CDR2 FYNNEI. V lost 6 bases and J 7 bases, leaving 15 bases between the germline ends. The CDR3 extends over 14 amino acids. The CDR3 DNA reads TGTGCCAGCAGGCCAGGGGTCGGGTTCGGGGAGCTGTTTTTT. As protein: CASRPGVGFGELFF.

The rearrangement links TRBV9 to TRBJ1-6; TRBD1 agrees at 9 bases. The length of the CDR3 is 17 residues. Germline CDR1 reads SGDLS; CDR2 reads YYNGEE. The V segment lost 0 bases and the J segment 10 bases; nucleotides outside the gene matches: 11. Here the CDR3 reads CASSVDTGGVGQSPLHF. The DNA for the CDR3 is TGTGCCAGCAGCGTAGACACAGGGGGCGTAGGGCAATCACCCCTCCACTTT.

Concerning this clone itself: Other DNA sequences from this sample encode an identical CDR3 as well. This sequence joins TRBV12-5 and TRBJ2-1; 13 nucleotides match TRBD2. Germline lookup yields CDR1 LGHNT and CDR2 FRNRAP. The CDR3 is 17 amino acids. With V trimmed by 7 bases and J by 7 bases, 13 bases remained unmatched. CDR3 DNA sequence: TGTGCTAGTGACGCGTGGACTAGCGGGAGACTCTTGAATGAGCAGTTCTTC. Its translation is CASDAWTSGRLLNEQFF. The whole variable domain, filled in from reference TRBV12-5 and TRBJ2-1, reads DARVTQTPRHKVTEMGQEVTMRCQPILGHNTVFWYRQTMMQGLELLAYFRNRAPLDDSGMPKDRFSAEMPDATLATLKIQPSEPRDSAVYFCASDAWTSGRLLNEQFFGPGTRLTVL.

About this clone: This same CDR3 is encoded by further DNA sequences in the sample. The chain is built from TRBV27 and TRBJ2-7; possible D gene TRBD2, 5 bases. Per germline, CDR1 MNHEY and CDR2 SMNVEV (reference sequence). The length of the CDR3 is 14 residues. Trimming took 6 bases from V and 0 from J, leaving 12 bases between them. Written as DNA, the CDR3 is TGTGCCAGCAGGGAGGAGGCAGGCTCCTACGAGCAGTACGTC. Translated, it gives CASREEAGSYEQYV.

This clone was counted between two and nine times. The CDR3 loop is CAMISVGRDVYEQYV. In nucleotides, the CDR3 is TGTGCCATGATCAGTGTAGGCAGGGATGTTTACGAGCAGTACGTC. The chain combines TRBV6-5 with TRBJ2-7; D is possibly TRBD1 (5 bases). V gave up 10 bases and J gave up 4 bases, with 23 bases separating them. CDR1 and CDR2 from the germline V gene are MNHEY and SVGAGI. The CDR3 extends over 15 amino acids.

This chain connects TRBV7-9 to TRBJ1-4; 7 nucleotides line up with TRBD1. The CDR3 length is 13 residues. CDR1 and CDR2 from the germline V gene are SEHNR and FQNEAQ (reference sequence). V was pared by 5 bases and J by 10 bases, with 7 bases of the junction left unmatched. CDR3 region: CASSQGGSGKLFF. DNA for the CDR3: TGTGCCAGCAGCCAGGGGGGCTCGGGAAAACTGTTTTTT. The full variable domain, its missing parts supplied by reference TRBV7-9 and TRBJ1-4, is DTGVSQNPRHKITKRGQNVTFRCDPISEHNRLYWYRQTLGQGPEFLTYFQNEAQLEKSRLLSDRFSAERPKGSFSTLEIQRTEQGDSAMYLCASSQGGSGKLFFGSGTQLSVL.

V and J are TRBV7-8 and TRBJ2-5; 11 bases align to TRBD2. Germline V gene lookup returns CDR1 SGHVS and CDR2 FQNEAQ. CDR3 size: 18 residues. V lost 2 bases and J lost 2; bases outside the gene matches: 10. CDR3: CASSLPAGSGRAQETQYF. CDR3 nucleotide sequence: TGTGCCAGCAGCTTACCCGCGGGTAGCGGGAGGGCACAAGAGACCCAGTACTTC.

The rearrangement links TRBV6-1 to TRBJ2-2; 13 bases agree with TRBD2. J lost 0 bases, V lost 3 bases, and 4 bases had no gene match. There are 18 residues in the CDR3. Germline V gene data show CDR1 as MNHNS and CDR2 as SASEGT. The CDR3 nucleotides are TGTGCCAGCAGTGATGGGGGACTAGCGGGATCGAACACCGGGGAGCTGTTTTTT. The encoded protein is CASSDGGLAGSNTGELFF.

This clone appeared a few times. The V gene is TRBV30, the J gene TRBJ2-5; a possible D gene is TRBD1 (6 bases). V was clipped by 3 bases and J by 3 bases, with 8 bases between them. Germline V gene sequence: CDR1 GTSNPN, CDR2 SVGIG (reference sequence). This CDR3 spans 12 amino acids. The chain's CDR3 is CAWSRDKETQYF. The CDR3 nucleotides read TGTGCCTGGAGCAGGGACAAAGAGACCCAGTACTTC.

The genes are TRBV6-5 and TRBJ2-7; TRBD2 is a possible D gene (6 bases). The length of the CDR3 is 15 residues. Germline CDR1 MNHEY, CDR2 SVGAGI. Deletions cut 6 bases from V and 4 bases from J, with 19 bases between. DNA for the CDR3: TGTGCCAGCAGGGCGGGACTCAAGGGTTCTTACGAGCAGTACGTC. Its protein product is CASRAGLKGSYEQYV.

The rearrangement links TRBV4-2 to TRBJ2-7, with 9 bases aligning to TRBD1. The V gene end was trimmed by 5 bases and the J gene end by 0 bases; junction bases not matched to a gene: 5. The germline V gene has CDR1 LGHNA and CDR2 YNFKEQ. This CDR3 is built from 15 residues. The CDR3, as DNA: TGTGCCAGCAGCAGACAGGGGGAAAGCTCCTACGAGCAGTACTTC. Protein product: CASSRQGESSYEQYF.

This rearrangement joins TRBV11-3 to TRBJ1-1, with TRBD1 matching over 8 bases. CDR3 size: 15 residues. The trim removed 4 bases at V and 1 base at J, leaving 5 bases unmatched. Germline values: CDR1 SGHNT, CDR2 YENEEA. The CDR3, as DNA: TGTGCCAGCAGCTCCCGGACAGGGCCGAACACTGAAGCTTTCTTT. It encodes CASSSRTGPNTEAFF. The whole variable domain, remainder taken from reference TRBV11-3 and TRBJ1-1, is EAGVVQSPRYKIIEKKQPVAFWCNPISGHNTLYWYLQNLGQGPELLIRYENEEAVDDSQLPKDRFSAERLKGVDSTLKIQPAELGDSAVYLCASSSRTGPNTEAFFGQGTRLTVV.

The chain joins TRBV6-6 to TRBJ2-6, with D maybe TRBD1 (5 bases). V was shortened by 5 bases and J by 1 base, with 9 bases between the two germline ends. Germline V CDR1 and CDR2: MNHNY, SVGAGI (reference sequence). This CDR3 contains 15 residues. Here the CDR3 DNA reads TGTGCCAGCAGTCGACAGTTTTCTGGGGCCAACGTCCTGACTTTC. It specifies CASSRQFSGANVLTF.

The chain is built from TRBV6-5 and TRBJ2-3; D is ambiguous. Trimming pared 2 bases from V and 2 bases from J, leaving 11 bases between. Germline values: CDR1 MNHEY, CDR2 SVGAGI. CDR3 length equals 15 residues. The CDR3 DNA sequence: TGTGCCAGCAGTTACGGCCGCACAACCACAGATACGCAGTATTTT. It is translated as CASSYGRTTTDTQYF.

This clone was recorded a few times. The rearrangement links TRBV5-6 to TRBJ1-1; 8 bases map to TRBD1. The V gene's germline CDR1 is SGHDT and CDR2 YYEEEE. After removal of 0 bases from V and 3 bases from J, the junction contained 10 bases not matched to a gene. CDR3 length: 17 amino acids. CDR3 amino acids: CASSLAIAGTGHTEAFF. Written as DNA, the CDR3 is TGTGCCAGCAGCTTGGCCATCGCCGGGACAGGACACACTGAAGCTTTCTTT.

The V gene is TRBV5-1, the J gene TRBJ2-5; D might be TRBD2 (5 bases). Trimming pared 0 bases from V and 3 bases from J, leaving 12 bases between. The V gene's germline CDR1 is SGHRS and CDR2 YFSETQ. The CDR3 is made up of 15 amino acids. CDR3 in amino acids: CASSLEARGKETQYF. CDR3 sequence (DNA): TGCGCCAGCAGCTTGGAAGCTCGGGGAAAAGAGACCCAGTACTTC.

This clone was seen once. The chain joins TRBV11-2 to TRBJ1-2, with D tentatively TRBD1 (5 bases). Germline V gene lookup returns CDR1 SGHAT and CDR2 FQNNGV. The V end was cut by 1 base, the J end by 4 bases, with 10 bases between. The CDR3 runs 14 residues. CDR3: CASSLGGGTYGYTF. CDR3 DNA: TGTGCCAGCAGCTTAGGGGGGGGGACCTATGGCTACACCTTC.

This clone was detected once. The chain joins TRBV6-1 to TRBJ1-5; D gene ambiguous. Trimming took 7 bases from V and 3 from J, leaving 10 bases between them. The length of the CDR3 is 13 residues. The germline gives CDR1 MNHNS, CDR2 SASEGT. CDR3 coding DNA: TGTGCCAGCAAGGGAGGAGACAATCAGCCCCAGCATTTT. Translated, it gives CASKGGDNQPQHF.

This chain links TRBV6-1 with TRBJ2-2, with 8 nucleotides matching TRBD2. V was clipped by 5 bases and J by 6 bases; unmatched bases: 2. The CDR3 loop spans 13 amino acids. CDR1 MNHNS and CDR2 SASEGT come from the germline V gene. CDR3 region: CASSRTSPGELFF. DNA for the CDR3: TGTGCCAGCAGTAGGACTAGCCCCGGGGAGCTGTTTTTT.